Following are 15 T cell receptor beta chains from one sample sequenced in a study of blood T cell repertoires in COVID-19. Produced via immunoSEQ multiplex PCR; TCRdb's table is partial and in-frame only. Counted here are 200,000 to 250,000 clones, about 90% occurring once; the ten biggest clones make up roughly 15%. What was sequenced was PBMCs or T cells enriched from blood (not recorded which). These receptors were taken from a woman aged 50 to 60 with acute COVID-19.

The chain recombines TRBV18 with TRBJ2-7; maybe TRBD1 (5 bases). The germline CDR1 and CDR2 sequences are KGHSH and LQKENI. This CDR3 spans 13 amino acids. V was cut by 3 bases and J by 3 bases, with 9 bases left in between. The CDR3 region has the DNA TGTGCCAGCTCACCGGTAGACAGCTACGAGCAGTACTTC. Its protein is CASSPVDSYEQYF.

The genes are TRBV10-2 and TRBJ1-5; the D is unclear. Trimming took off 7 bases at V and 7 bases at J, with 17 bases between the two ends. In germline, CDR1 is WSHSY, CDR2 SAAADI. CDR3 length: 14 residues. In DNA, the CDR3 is TGCGCCAGCACCGAAGGGAGGGATTGGCAGCCCCAGCATTTT. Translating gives CASTEGRDWQPQHF.

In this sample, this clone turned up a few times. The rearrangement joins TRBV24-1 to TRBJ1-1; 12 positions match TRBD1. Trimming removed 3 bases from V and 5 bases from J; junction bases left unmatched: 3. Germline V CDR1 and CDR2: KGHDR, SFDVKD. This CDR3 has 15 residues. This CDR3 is CATSDRDRGQTEAFF. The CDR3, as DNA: TGTGCCACCAGTGATCGGGACAGGGGGCAGACTGAAGCTTTCTTT.

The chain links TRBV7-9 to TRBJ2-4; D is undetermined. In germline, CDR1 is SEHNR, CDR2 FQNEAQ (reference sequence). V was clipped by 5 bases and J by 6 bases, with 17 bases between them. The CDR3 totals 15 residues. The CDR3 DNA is TGTGCCAGCAGCCCCCGCGGCGTGGGTAGAAACATTCAGTACTTC. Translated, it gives CASSPRGVGRNIQYF. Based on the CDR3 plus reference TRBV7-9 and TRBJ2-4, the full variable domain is DTGVSQNPRHKITKRGQNVTFRCDPISEHNRLYWYRQTLGQGPEFLTYFQNEAQLEKSRLLSDRFSAERPKGSFSTLEIQRTEQGDSAMYLCASSPRGVGRNIQYFGAGTRLSVL.

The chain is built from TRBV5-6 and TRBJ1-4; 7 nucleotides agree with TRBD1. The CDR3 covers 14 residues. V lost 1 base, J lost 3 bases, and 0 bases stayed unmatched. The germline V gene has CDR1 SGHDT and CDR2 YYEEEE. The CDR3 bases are TGTGCCAGCAGCTTGCAGGGGGCTAATGAAAAACTGTTTTTT. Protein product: CASSLQGANEKLFF.

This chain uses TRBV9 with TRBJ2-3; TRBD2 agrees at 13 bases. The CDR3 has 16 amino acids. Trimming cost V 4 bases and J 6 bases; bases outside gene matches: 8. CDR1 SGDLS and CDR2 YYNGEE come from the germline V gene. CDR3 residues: CASSLSGTSGTDTQYF. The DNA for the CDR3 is TGTGCCAGCAGCCTATCCGGGACTAGCGGGACGGATACGCAGTATTTT.

The CDR3 spells CASSFLGTEAFF. The CDR3 region has the DNA TGTGCCAGCAGCTTTCTCGGCACTGAAGCTTTCTTT. The chain links TRBV5-6 to TRBJ1-1; D is unclear. Germline CDR1 reads SGHDT; CDR2 reads YYEEEE. The CDR3 sequence is 12 residues long. V shed 2 bases and J shed 4 bases, with 6 bases lying between them.

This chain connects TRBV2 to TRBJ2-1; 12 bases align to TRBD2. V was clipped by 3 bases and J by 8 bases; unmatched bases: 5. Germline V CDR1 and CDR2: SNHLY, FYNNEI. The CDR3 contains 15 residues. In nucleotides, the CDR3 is TGTGCCAGCAGTGAGTGGACTAGCGGGAACGATGAGCAGTTCTTC. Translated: CASSEWTSGNDEQFF.

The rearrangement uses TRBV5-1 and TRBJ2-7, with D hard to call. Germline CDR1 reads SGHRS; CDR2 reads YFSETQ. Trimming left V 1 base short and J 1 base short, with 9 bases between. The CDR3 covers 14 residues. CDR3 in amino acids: CASSLQNPSYEQYF. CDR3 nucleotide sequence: TGCGCCAGCAGCTTGCAGAATCCTTCCTACGAGCAGTACTTC. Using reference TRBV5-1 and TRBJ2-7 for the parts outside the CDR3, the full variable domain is KAGVTQTPRYLIKTRGQQVTLSCSPISGHRSVSWYQQTPGQGLQFLFEYFSETQRNKGNFPGRFSGRQFSNSRSEMNVSTLELGDSALYLCASSLQNPSYEQYFGPGTRLTVT.

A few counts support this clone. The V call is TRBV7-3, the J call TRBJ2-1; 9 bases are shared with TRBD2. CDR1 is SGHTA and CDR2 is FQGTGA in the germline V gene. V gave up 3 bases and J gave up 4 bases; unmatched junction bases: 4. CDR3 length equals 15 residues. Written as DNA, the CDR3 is TGTGCCAGCAGCTTGGGACTAGCAGAATACAATGAGCAGTTCTTC. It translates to CASSLGLAEYNEQFF.

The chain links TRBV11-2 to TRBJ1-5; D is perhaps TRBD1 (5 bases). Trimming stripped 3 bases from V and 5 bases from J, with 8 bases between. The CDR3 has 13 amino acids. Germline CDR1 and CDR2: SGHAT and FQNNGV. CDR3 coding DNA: TGTGCCAGCAGCTTGGGGGGAGATCAGCCCCAGCATTTT. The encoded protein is CASSLGGDQPQHF.

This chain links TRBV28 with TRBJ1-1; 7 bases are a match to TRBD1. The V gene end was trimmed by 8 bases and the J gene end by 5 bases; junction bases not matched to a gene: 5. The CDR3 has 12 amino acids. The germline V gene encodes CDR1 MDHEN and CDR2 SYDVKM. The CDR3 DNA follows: TGTGCCAGCCAACAGGGGAGGACTGAAGCTTTCTTT. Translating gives CASQQGRTEAFF.

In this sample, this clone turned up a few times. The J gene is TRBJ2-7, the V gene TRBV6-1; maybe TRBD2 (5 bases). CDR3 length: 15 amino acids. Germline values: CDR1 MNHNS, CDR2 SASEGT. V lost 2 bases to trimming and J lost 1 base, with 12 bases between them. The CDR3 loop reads CASSEWSSRSYEQYF. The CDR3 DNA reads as TGTGCCAGCAGTGAATGGTCTAGCCGTTCCTACGAGCAGTACTTC.

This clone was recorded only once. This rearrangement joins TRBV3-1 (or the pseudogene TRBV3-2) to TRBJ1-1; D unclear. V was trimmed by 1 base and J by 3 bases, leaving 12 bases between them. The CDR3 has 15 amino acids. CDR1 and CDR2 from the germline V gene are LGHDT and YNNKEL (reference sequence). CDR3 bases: TGTGCCAGCAGCCAAGTAGCAGAAGGAGACACTGAAGCTTTCTTT. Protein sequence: CASSQVAEGDTEAFF.

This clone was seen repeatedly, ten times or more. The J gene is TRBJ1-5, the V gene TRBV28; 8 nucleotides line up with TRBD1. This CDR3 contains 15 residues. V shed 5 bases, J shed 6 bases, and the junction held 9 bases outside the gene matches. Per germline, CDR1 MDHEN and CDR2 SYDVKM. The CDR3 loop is CASSVTRDRPQPQHF. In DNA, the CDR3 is TGTGCCAGCAGTGTCACCCGGGACAGGCCTCAGCCCCAGCATTTT. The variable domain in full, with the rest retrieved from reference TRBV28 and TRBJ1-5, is DVKVTQSSRYLVKRTGEKVFLECVQDMDHENMFWYRQDPGLGLRLIYFSYDVKMKEKGDIPEGYSVSREKKERFSLILESASTNQTSMYLCASSVTRDRPQPQHFGDGTRLSIL.